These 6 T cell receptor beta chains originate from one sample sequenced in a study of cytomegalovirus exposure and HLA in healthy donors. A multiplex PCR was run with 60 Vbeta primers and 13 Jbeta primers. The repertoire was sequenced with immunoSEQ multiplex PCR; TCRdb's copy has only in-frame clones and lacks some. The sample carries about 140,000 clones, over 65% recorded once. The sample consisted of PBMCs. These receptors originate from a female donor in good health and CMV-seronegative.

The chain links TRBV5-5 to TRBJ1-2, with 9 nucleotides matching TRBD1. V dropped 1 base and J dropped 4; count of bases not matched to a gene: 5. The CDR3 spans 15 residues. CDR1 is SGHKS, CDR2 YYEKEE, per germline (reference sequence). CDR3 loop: CASSLQGQGTYGYTF. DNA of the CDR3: TGTGCCAGCAGCTTGCAGGGACAGGGAACCTATGGCTACACCTTC.

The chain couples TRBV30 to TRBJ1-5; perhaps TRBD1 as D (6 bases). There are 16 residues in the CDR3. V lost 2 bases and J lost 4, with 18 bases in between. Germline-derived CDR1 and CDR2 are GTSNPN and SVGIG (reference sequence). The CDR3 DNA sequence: TGTGCCTGGAGTCACAGGGCGAATGTTAATAATCAGCCCCAGCATTTT. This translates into CAWSHRANVNNQPQHF.

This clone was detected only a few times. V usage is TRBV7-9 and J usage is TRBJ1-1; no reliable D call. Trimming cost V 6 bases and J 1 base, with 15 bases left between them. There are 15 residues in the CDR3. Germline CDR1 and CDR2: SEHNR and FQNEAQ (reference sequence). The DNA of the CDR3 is TGTGCCAGCAGGCAAACTAGGGAGGGGAACACTGAAGCTTTCTTT. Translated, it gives CASRQTREGNTEAFF.

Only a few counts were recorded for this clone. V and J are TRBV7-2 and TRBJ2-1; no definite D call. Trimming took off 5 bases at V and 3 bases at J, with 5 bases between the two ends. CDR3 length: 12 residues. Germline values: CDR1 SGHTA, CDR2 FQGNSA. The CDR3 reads CASSQDYNEQFF. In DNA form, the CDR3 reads TGTGCCAGCAGCCAGGACTACAATGAGCAGTTCTTC.

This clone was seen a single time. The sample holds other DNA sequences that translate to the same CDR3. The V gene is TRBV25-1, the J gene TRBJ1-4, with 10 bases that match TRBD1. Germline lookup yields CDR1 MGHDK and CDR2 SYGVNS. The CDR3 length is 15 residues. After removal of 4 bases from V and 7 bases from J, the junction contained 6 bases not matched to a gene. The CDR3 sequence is CASSAPGQGSEKLFF. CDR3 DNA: TGTGCCAGCAGTGCCCCGGGACAGGGGAGTGAAAAACTGTTTTTT.

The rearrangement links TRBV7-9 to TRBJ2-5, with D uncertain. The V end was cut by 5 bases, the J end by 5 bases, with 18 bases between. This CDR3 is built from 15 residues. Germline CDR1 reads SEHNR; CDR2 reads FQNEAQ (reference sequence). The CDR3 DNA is TGTGCCAGCAGCACACAAGGTCGGGTACGGGAGACCCAGTACTTC. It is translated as CASSTQGRVRETQYF.